These 16 T cell receptor beta chains were all obtained from the same sample, sequenced in a study of CD8+CD57+ T cells in acquired aplastic anemia. TCR beta VDJ combinations and CDR3 sequences were profiled from genomic DNA. TCRdb reanalysed the reads using MiXCR and keeps one entry per CDR3 protein. The data contain approximately 200,000 distinct CDR3 sequences, approximately 57% of them seen just once; the ten biggest clones take up 25% to 35%. The material sequenced was sorted CD4+, CD8+, or CD8+CD57+ T cells (not recorded which) from PBMCs. The receptors were sampled from a human donor in good health.

This clonotype was seen a single time. This may be a read error, as it is one base from a much larger clone. The chain links TRBV4-1 to TRBJ2-1; maybe TRBD2 (5 bases). CDR1 and CDR2 (germline): MGHRA, YSYEKL. The CDR3 is made up of 14 amino acids. The CDR3 sequence is CTSSQVLGVNEQFF. In nucleotides, the CDR3 is TGCACCAGCAGCCAAGTCCTGGGAGTAAATGAGCAGTTCTTC.

This clonotype has ten or more counts. The chain couples TRBV6-2 or TRBV6-3 to TRBJ2-5, with 9 nucleotides matching TRBD2. The CDR3 has 17 amino acids. V shed 0 bases, J shed 6 bases, and the junction held 11 bases outside the gene matches. Per the germline V gene, CDR1 is MNHEY and CDR2 is SVGEGT. The CDR3 region is CASSYSDSGGSWKTQYF. CDR3 coding DNA: TGTGCCAGCAGTTACTCGGATAGCGGGGGCTCCTGGAAGACCCAGTACTTC.

The gene calls are TRBV19 and TRBJ2-2; D unclear. Trimming took 5 bases from V and 4 from J, leaving 11 bases between them. There are 14 residues in the CDR3. Germline V gene sequence: CDR1 LNHDA, CDR2 SQIVND (reference sequence). Here the CDR3 DNA reads TGTGCCAGTAGTGCGTTTGCTGGCACCGGGGAGCTGTTTTTT. Its protein product is CASSAFAGTGELFF.

The V call is TRBV24-1, the J call TRBJ2-3, with 7 bases identical to TRBD2. The CDR3 covers 15 residues. After removal of 5 bases from V and 0 bases from J, the junction contained 4 bases not matched to a gene. Looked up from germline, CDR1 is KGHDR and CDR2 is SFDVKD. CDR3 coding DNA: TGTGCCACCAGTGGGCTAGCGGCTAGCACAGATACGCAGTATTTT. Its translation: CATSGLAASTDTQYF.

CDR3 in amino acids: CATSVRGEGQETQYF. In DNA, the CDR3 is TGTGCCACCAGTGTCAGGGGAGAAGGCCAAGAGACCCAGTACTTC. The chain joins TRBV24-1 to TRBJ2-5; the D gene is possibly TRBD1 (6 bases). The CDR3 totals 15 residues. The V end was cut by 5 bases, the J end by 1 base, with 13 bases between. CDR1 is KGHDR and CDR2 is SFDVKD in the germline V gene.

The V and J genes are TRBV2 and TRBJ1-1; possibly TRBD1 for D (5 bases). V was cut by 4 bases and J by 4 bases, with 13 bases left in between. The CDR3 has 14 residues. The germline V gene has CDR1 SNHLY and CDR2 FYNNEI. The CDR3 region is CASSGTVQGTEAFF. The DNA for the CDR3 is TGTGCCAGCAGTGGTACAGTGCAGGGCACTGAAGCTTTCTTT.

Many counts were recorded for this clonotype. The chain employs TRBV19 and TRBJ1-1, with a possible D match to TRBD1 (5 bases). This CDR3 contains 14 residues. V lost 3 bases to trimming and J lost 5 bases, with 13 bases between them. The germline V gene has CDR1 LNHDA and CDR2 SQIVND (reference sequence). In DNA, the CDR3 is TGTGCCAGTAGTATGGTACAGGCCGAGACTGAAGCTTTCTTT. Amino acids: CASSMVQAETEAFF. The full variable domain, its missing parts supplied by reference TRBV19 and TRBJ1-1, is DGGITQSPKYLFRKEGQNVTLSCEQNLNHDAMYWYRQDPGQGLRLIYYSQIVNDFQKGDIAEGYSVSREKKESFPLTVTSAQKNPTAFYLCASSMVQAETEAFFGQGTRLTVV.

A note on this clonotype: In this CDR3 the conserved last residue, phenylalanine or tryptophan, is missing, so a read error is likely. The chain links TRBV20-1 to TRBJ2-7; either TRBD1 or TRBD2 may supply D (5 bases each). This CDR3 comprises 13 residues. Germline V gene lookup returns CDR1 DFQATT and CDR2 SNEGSKA (reference sequence). With 2 bases removed from V and 3 bases from J, the gap between germline ends came to 11 bases. The CDR3 spells CSARNGASYEQYL. For the CDR3, the DNA is TGCAGTGCTAGAAACGGGGCTAGCTACGAGCAGTACCTC.

There are many counts of this clonotype. A junction end diverges from the germline sequence, so it may reflect a read error. V and J are TRBV11-2 and TRBJ1-1, with 9 bases fitting TRBD1. From germline, CDR1 is SGHAT and CDR2 FQNNGV. CDR3 size: 14 residues. DNA for the CDR3: TGCGCCAGCAGCCTGGGACAGGGTAGGACTGAAGCTTTCTTT. The encoded protein is CASSLGQGRTEAFF.

CDR3 in amino acids: CAIGKGPNTGELFF. In DNA, the CDR3 is TGTGCCATCGGGAAGGGCCCGAACACCGGGGAGCTGTTTTTT. The genes are TRBV10-3 and TRBJ2-2; no reliable D call. The CDR3 spans 14 residues. Germline V gene data show CDR1 as ENHRY and CDR2 as SYGVKD. V lost 8 bases, J lost 0 bases, and 10 bases lay in between.

The genes are TRBV7-2 and TRBJ2-2; D ambiguous. The CDR3 has 15 amino acids. Germline V gene data show CDR1 as SGHTA and CDR2 as FQGNSA. The germline V and J ends were trimmed by 1 base and 1 base, with 7 bases remaining between them. The CDR3 region is CASSLEGRNTGELFF. CDR3 DNA sequence: TGTGCCAGCAGCTTAGAGGGCAGGAACACCGGGGAGCTGTTTTTT.

This clonotype was recorded once. The genes are TRBV7-2 and TRBJ2-1; possibly TRBD2 for D (5 bases). This CDR3 is built from 12 residues. The germline CDR1 and CDR2 sequences are SGHTA and FQGNSA. The V end was cut by 6 bases, the J end by 10 bases, with 13 bases between. The CDR3 bases are TGTGCCAGCAGTGAACGGGGTGGAGAGCAGTTCTTC. Encoded protein: CASSERGGEQFF.

This clonotype was seen many times. The CDR3 spells CSARVYGTGGPGELFF. The CDR3 DNA reads TGCAGTGCTAGAGTTTACGGGACAGGGGGTCCCGGGGAGCTGTTTTTT. The chain uses TRBV20-1 and TRBJ2-2; 11 bases map to TRBD1. This CDR3 has 16 residues. Germline CDR1 reads DFQATT; CDR2 reads SNEGSKA (reference sequence). The V and J ends lost 1 base and 6 bases, in that order; junction bases with no gene match: 7.

The chain links TRBV2 to TRBJ2-1; D call uncertain. The CDR3 runs to 13 residues. V was cut by 6 bases and J by 0 bases, with 6 bases left in between. Germline CDR1 reads SNHLY; CDR2 reads FYNNEI. This chain's CDR3 is CASRTFSYNEQFF. Here the CDR3 DNA reads TGTGCCAGCAGGACGTTCTCCTACAATGAGCAGTTCTTC.

The table lists this clonotype with a count of one. The chain joins TRBV20-1 to TRBJ2-1, with D perhaps matching TRBD1 or TRBD2 (7 bases each). The V gene lost 6 bases and the J gene lost 7 bases, with 16 bases spanning the gap. Germline V CDR1 and CDR2: DFQATT, SNEGSKA (reference sequence). This CDR3 region has 13 residues. The CDR3 DNA follows: TGCAGTGCCTCCCAGGGGGGGGGTAATGAGCAGTTCTTC. It specifies CSASQGGGNEQFF.

This clonotype was recorded at least ten times. This sequence joins TRBV19 and TRBJ2-2; D possibly uses TRBD1 or TRBD2 (6 bases each). CDR1 is LNHDA and CDR2 is SQIVND in the germline V gene (reference sequence). V was trimmed by 0 bases and J by 1 base, leaving 9 bases between them. This CDR3 spans 16 amino acids. CDR3 amino acids: CASSIEGGQNTGELFF. The CDR3 coding sequence is TGTGCCAGTAGTATAGAGGGGGGCCAGAACACCGGGGAGCTGTTTTTT.